Sequencing of this TCR beta chain was carried out in a study of human T cells and chemical hapten exposure. Study in general: On about 2 cm by about 2 cm of upper inner arm skin, sensitization was performed with 2% DPC. Findings and limits, study-wide: It was expanded TCRs that formed significantly more large CDR3 similarity clusters than controls did. Unchanged with DPC sensitization were TCRs above 1 in 1000 frequency.

Time point here: pre-sensitization, week 0. The treatment: therapeutic diphenylcyclopropenone sensitization with weekly scalp DPC. About this clonotype itself: The antigen remains undetermined.

TCRdb processed the RACE reads anew with MiXCR; each CDR3 protein has one entry. Of more than 150,000 distinct CDR3 sequences detected, approximately 31% appear once; the ten largest clones hold approximately 3%. This TCR was sampled from a woman aged 30 to 39 with alopecia areata. Some clones in this sample may be carry-over from other donors' samples. Material: whole blood, obtained in connection with sensitization to the hapten diphenylcyclopropenone (DPC).

The chain's CDR3 is CASSLPTPGPEQYF. As DNA, the CDR3 is TGTGCCAGCAGTTTACCTACTCCAGGGCCCGAGCAGTACTTC. This sequence joins TRBV28 and TRBJ2-7, with a tentative D call TRBD1 (5 bases). V was clipped by 2 bases and J by 6 bases, with 14 bases between them. The CDR3 totals 14 residues. The germline gives CDR1 MDHEN, CDR2 SYDVKM.